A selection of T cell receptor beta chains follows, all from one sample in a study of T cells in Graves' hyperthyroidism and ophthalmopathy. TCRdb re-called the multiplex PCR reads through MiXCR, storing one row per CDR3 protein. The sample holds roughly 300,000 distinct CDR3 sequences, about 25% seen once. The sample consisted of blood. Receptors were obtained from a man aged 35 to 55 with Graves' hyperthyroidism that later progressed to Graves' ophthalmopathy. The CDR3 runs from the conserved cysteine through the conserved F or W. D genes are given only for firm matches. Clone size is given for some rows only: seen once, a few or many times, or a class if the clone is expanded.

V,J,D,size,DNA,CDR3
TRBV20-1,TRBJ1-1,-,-,TGCAGTGCTGGATGGGGGGTAGAGACTGAAGCTTTCTTT,CSAGWGVETEAFF
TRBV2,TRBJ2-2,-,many,TGTGCCAGCAGTGACGTGGAGGCCGGGGAGCTGTTTTTT,CASSDVEAGELFF
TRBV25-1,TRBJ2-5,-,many,TGTGCCAGCATCGGGAGCGAGACCCAGTACTTC,CASIGSETQYF
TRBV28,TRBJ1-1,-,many,TGTGCCAGCAGTTTTCCCACCAGGGAAGCTTTCTTT,CASSFPTREAFF
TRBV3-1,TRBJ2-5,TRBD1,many,TGTGCCAGCAGCCAGGGACAGGGCCAAGAGACCCAGTACTTC,CASSQGQGQETQYF
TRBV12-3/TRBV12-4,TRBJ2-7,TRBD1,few,TGTGCCACCGGACAGGACTCCTACGAGCAGTACTTC,CATGQDSYEQYF
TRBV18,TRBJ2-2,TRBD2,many,TGTGCCAGCTCCGTAATAGCGGGAGAATACACCGGGGAGCTGTTTTTT,CASSVIAGEYTGELFF
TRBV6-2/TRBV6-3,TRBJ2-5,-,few,TGTGCCAGCAGTTACTCCGACGGGGAGACCCAGTACTTC,CASSYSDGETQYF
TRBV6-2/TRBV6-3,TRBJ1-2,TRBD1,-,TGTGCCAGCAGTTCTGCGACAGGGGGTGAACATCGAGCATATGGCTACACCTTC,CASSSATGGEHRAYGYTF
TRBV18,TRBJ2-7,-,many,TGTGCCAGCTCACCCCCGGGACAACCTCAAGGAGTCGAGCAGTACTTC,CASSPPGQPQGVEQYF
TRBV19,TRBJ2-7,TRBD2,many,TGTGCCAGTAGTATGGAGCTAGCGGGAGGCTACGAGCAGTACTTC,CASSMELAGGYEQYF
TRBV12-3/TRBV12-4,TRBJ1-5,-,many,TGTGCCAGCAGTTTTCAGTACAATCAGCCCCAGCATTTT,CASSFQYNQPQHF
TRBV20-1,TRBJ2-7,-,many,TGCAGTGCTAGTTTGAGGAGCGCTGCAGGCTACGAGCAGTACTTC,CSASLRSAAGYEQYF
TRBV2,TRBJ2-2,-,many,TGTGCCAGCTGCGTTTTCACCGGGGAGCTGTTTTTT,CASCVFTGELFF
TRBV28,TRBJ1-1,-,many,TGTGCCACCGGGACGGTGAACACTGAAGCTTTCTTT,CATGTVNTEAFF
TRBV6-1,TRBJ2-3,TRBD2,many,TGTGCCAGCTTAAGAGCGGGAGTTCCGGATACGCAGTATTTT,CASLRAGVPDTQYF
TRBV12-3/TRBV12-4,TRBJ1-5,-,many,TGTGCCAGCAGGTTCAAAGCGAATCAGCCCCAGCATTTT,CASRFKANQPQHF
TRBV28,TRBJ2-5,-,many,TGTGCCAGCAGTTTATACAGTGGAACCCAGTACTTC,CASSLYSGTQYF
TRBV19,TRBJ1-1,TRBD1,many,TGTGCCAGTAGTACCGGACAGGGCTGGACTGAAGCTTTCTTT,CASSTGQGWTEAFF
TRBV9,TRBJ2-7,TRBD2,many,TGTGCCAGCAGCGTAGACGGGAGGGCCGGTGAGCAGTACTTC,CASSVDGRAGEQYF
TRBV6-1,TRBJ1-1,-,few,TGTGCCAGCACCTTTCGCGGCGCCCCTCCCTACACTGAAGCTTTCTTT,CASTFRGAPPYTEAFF
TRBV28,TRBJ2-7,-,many,TGTGCCAGCAGTAGGGACGCAGCCTACGAGCAGTACTTC,CASSRDAAYEQYF
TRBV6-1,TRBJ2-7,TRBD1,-,TGTGCCAGCAGTCCTGGGACAGAACCAAACTACGAGCAGTACTTC,CASSPGTEPNYEQYF
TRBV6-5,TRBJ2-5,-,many,TGTGCCAGCAGTTACTCGAGTAGAGAGACCCAGTACTTC,CASSYSSRETQYF
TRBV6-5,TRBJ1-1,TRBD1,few,TGTGCCAGCAGTACTCAGGGGGAAGGGTGGACTGAAGCTTTCTTT,CASSTQGEGWTEAFF
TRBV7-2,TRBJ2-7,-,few,TGTGCCAGCAGCTTAGTGGGGCCGGGGGACGAGCAGTACTTC,CASSLVGPGDEQYF
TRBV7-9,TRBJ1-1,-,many,TGTGCCAGCAGCTTAGCACCCGACAGAACAGAGAACACTGAAGCTTTCTTT,CASSLAPDRTENTEAFF
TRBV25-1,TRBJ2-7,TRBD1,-,TGTGCCAGCAGTGAGGGACAGCTAAAACCCCTGGAGCAGTACTTC,CASSEGQLKPLEQYF
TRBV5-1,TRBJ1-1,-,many,TGCGCCAGCAGCTATCAGGGTCCGGGTGAAGCTTTCTTT,CASSYQGPGEAFF
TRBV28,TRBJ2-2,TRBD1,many,TGTGCCAGCAATCAAAACAGGGGCTCTGGGGAGCTGTTTTTT,CASNQNRGSGELFF
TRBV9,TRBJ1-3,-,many,TGTGCCAGCAGCAAGGGGGTTTATGGAAACACCATATATTTT,CASSKGVYGNTIYF
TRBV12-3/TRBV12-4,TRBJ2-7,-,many,TGTGCCAGCAAAAAGACAAGGATGTCCTACGAGCAGTACTTC,CASKKTRMSYEQYF
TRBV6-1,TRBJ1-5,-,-,TGTGCCAGCAGTCCTACAGGGTTAGGGAGCAATCAGCCCCAGCATTTT,CASSPTGLGSNQPQHF
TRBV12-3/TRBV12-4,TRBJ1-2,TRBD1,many,TGTGCCAGCAGCTCCGGACAGGGGGCGAGCTATGGCTACACCTTC,CASSSGQGASYGYTF
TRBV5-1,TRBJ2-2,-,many,TGCGCCAGCAGCTTACAGGGATCGGACACCGGGGAGCTGTTTTTT,CASSLQGSDTGELFF
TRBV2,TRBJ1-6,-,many,TGTGCCAGCAGGGACTCGGCGAATTCACCCCTCCACTTT,CASRDSANSPLHF
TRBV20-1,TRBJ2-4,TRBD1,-,TGCAGTGCTGGGACAGGGAAAAACATTCAGTACTTC,CSAGTGKNIQYF
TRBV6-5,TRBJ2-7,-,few,TGTGCCAGCAGTTACGCTGGGGACGGTAGCTCCTACGAGCAGTACTTC,CASSYAGDGSSYEQYF
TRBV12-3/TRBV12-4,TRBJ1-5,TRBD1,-,TGTGCCAGCAGTTTAGTACAGGGGGCCAATCAGCCCCAGCATTTT,CASSLVQGANQPQHF
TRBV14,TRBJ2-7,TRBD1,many,TGTGCCAGCAGCATAAGGGGGCGCGAGCAGTACTTC,CASSIRGREQYF
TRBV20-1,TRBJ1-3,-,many,TGCAGTGCTAGGTCCGCACGGGATGGAAACACCATATATTTT,CSARSARDGNTIYF
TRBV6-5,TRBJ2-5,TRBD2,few,TGTGCCAGCAGTTCCCCCGGACTAGCGCGCGAGACCCAGTACTTC,CASSSPGLARETQYF
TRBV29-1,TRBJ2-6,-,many,TGCAGCGTTGCTTCTGGGGCCAACGTCCTGACTTTC,CSVASGANVLTF
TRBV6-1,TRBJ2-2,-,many,TGTGCCAGCAGGCAGGGTCGAGCGAACACCGGGGAGCTGTTTTTT,CASRQGRANTGELFF
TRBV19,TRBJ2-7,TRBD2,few,TGTGCCAGTAGTCGACTAGCGGGAGTATACGAGCAGTACTTC,CASSRLAGVYEQYF
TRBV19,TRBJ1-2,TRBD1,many,TGTGCCAGTAGTGCTCAAGGGGACAGGGGCGACTATGGCTACACCTTC,CASSAQGDRGDYGYTF
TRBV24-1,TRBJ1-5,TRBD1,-,TGTGCCACCAGCGGACAGGACCCGAGCGGCGGACGCAATCAGCCCCAGCATTTT,CATSGQDPSGGRNQPQHF
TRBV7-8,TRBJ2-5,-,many,TGTGCCAGCAGCTTAAGACCATCGGGGTCGCGAGAGACCCAGTACTTC,CASSLRPSGSRETQYF
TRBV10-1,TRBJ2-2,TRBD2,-,TGCGCCAGCAGTGAACGGCTAGCGGGAAGCGCCGGGGAGCTGTTTTTT,CASSERLAGSAGELFF
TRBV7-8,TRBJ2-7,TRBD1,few,TGTGCCAGCAGCTTAACAGGGGGAAGGTACGAGCAGTACTTC,CASSLTGGRYEQYF
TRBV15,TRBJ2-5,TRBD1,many,TGTGCCACCAGCAGCCGACAGGGGTTGGAGACCCAGTACTTC,CATSSRQGLETQYF
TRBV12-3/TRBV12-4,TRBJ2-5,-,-,TGTGCCAGCAGTTTAGCGCTAGGACGGGAGACCCAGTACTTC,CASSLALGRETQYF
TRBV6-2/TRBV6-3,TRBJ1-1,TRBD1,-,TGTGCCAGCATCACCGTCCATAAAGGGACAGCCATTCCGAACACTGAAGCTTTCTTT,CASITVHKGTAIPNTEAFF